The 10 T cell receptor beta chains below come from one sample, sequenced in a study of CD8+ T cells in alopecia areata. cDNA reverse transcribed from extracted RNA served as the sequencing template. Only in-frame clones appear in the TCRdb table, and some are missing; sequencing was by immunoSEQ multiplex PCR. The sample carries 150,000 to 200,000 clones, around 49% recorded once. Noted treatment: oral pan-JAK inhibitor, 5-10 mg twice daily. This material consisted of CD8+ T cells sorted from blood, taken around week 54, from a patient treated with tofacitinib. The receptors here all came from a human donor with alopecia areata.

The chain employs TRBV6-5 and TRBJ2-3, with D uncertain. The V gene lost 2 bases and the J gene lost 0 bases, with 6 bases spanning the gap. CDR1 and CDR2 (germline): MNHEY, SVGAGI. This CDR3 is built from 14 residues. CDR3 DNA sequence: TGTGCCAGCAGTTACCGACCTAGCACAGATACGCAGTATTTT. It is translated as CASSYRPSTDTQYF.

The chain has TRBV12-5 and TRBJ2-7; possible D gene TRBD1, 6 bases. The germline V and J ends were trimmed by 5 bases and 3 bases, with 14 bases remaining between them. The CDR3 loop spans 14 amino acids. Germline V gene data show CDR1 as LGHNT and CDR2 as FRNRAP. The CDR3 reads CASGGETGHYEQYF. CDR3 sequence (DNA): TGTGCTAGTGGTGGTGAAACAGGGCACTACGAGCAGTACTTC.

For the CDR3, the DNA is TGTGCCAGCTCACTCCAACAGGATCAGCCCCAGCATTTT. This sequence encodes CASSLQQDQPQHF. The chain carries TRBV18 and TRBJ1-5; D possibly corresponds to TRBD1 (5 bases). Trimming removed 4 bases at V and 5 bases at J, with 9 bases between. The CDR3 length is 13 residues. Germline V gives CDR1 KGHSH, CDR2 LQKENI.

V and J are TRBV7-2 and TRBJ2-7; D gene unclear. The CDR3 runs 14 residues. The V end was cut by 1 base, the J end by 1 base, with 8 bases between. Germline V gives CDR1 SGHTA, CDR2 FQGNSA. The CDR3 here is CASSLVDPSYEQYF. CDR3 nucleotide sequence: TGTGCCAGCAGCTTAGTGGACCCTTCCTACGAGCAGTACTTC.

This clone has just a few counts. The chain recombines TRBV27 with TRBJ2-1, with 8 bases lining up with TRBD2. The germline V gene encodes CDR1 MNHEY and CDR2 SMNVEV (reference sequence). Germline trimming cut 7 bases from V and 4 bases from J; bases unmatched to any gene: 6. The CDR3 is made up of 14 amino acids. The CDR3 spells CASKERELYNEQFF. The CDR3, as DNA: TGTGCCAGCAAGGAGCGGGAGCTTTACAATGAGCAGTTCTTC.

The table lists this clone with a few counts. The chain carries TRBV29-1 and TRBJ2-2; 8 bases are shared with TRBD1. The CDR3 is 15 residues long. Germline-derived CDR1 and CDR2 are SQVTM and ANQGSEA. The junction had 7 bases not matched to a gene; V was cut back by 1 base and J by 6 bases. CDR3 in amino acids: CSVEGRGQAPGELFF. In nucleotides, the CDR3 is TGCAGCGTTGAAGGCCGGGGACAGGCGCCCGGGGAGCTGTTTTTT.

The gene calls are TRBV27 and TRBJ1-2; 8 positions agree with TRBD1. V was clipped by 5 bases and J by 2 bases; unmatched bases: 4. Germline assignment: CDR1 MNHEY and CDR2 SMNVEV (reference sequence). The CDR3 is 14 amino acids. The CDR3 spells CASSTTGDNYGYTF. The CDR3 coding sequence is TGTGCCAGCAGTACGACAGGGGACAACTATGGCTACACCTTC.

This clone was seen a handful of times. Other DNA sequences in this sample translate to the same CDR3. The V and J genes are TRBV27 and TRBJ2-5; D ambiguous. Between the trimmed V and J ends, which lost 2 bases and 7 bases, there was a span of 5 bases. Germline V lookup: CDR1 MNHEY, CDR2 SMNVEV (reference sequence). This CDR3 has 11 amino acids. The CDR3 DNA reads TGTGCCAGCAGTTTAGGTGGGACCCAGTACTTC. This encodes CASSLGGTQYF.

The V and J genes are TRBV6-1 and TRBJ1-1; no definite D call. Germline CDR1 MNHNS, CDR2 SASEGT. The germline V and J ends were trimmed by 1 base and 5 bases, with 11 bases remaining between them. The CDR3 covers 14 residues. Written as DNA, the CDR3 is TGTGCCAGCAGTGAAGTGGAGTGGAGGACTGAAGCTTTCTTT. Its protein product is CASSEVEWRTEAFF.

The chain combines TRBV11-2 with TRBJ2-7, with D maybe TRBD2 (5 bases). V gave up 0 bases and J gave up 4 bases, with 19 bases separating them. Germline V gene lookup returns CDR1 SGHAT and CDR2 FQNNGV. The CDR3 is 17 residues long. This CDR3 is CASSLDGLAWGKYEQYF. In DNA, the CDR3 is TGTGCCAGCAGCTTAGATGGGCTAGCTTGGGGAAAGTACGAGCAGTACTTC.